These 13 T cell receptor beta chains came from one sample sequenced in a study of cytomegalovirus exposure and HLA in healthy donors. The table came from immunoSEQ multiplex PCR; TCRdb's copy has only in-frame clones and leaves some out. The data show 140,000 to 150,000 clones, with 94% seen just once and over 1.5% held by the top ten. Sequenced input: PBMCs. The receptors stem from a man younger than 35 in good health and CMV-seropositive.

V usage is TRBV7-2 and J usage is TRBJ2-2; D gene uncertain. V gave up 5 bases and J gave up 5 bases, with 6 bases separating them. The CDR3 contains 12 residues. CDR1 and CDR2 (germline): SGHTA, FQGNSA. CDR3 sequence reads: CASSPETGELFF. The DNA for the CDR3 is TGTGCCAGCAGCCCGGAGACCGGGGAGCTGTTTTTT.

The V and J genes are TRBV6-1 and TRBJ1-5; 9 bases match TRBD1. The CDR3 contains 13 residues. Germline CDR1 is MNHNS and CDR2 is SASEGT. Trimming at V came to 8 bases and at J to 7 bases, leaving 6 bases not matched to a gene. The CDR3 region is CASRGQGDQPQHF. CDR3 bases: TGTGCCAGCCGGGGACAGGGAGACCAGCCCCAGCATTTT.

In this sample, this clone turned up once. This sequence joins TRBV5-1 and TRBJ2-7; D may be TRBD1 (5 bases). Trimming took off 0 bases at V and 3 bases at J, with 13 bases between the two ends. Looked up from germline, CDR1 is SGHRS and CDR2 is YFSETQ. This CDR3 is built from 15 residues. CDR3 loop: CASSLEGREGYEQYF. CDR3 DNA: TGCGCCAGCAGCTTGGAGGGCAGGGAAGGCTACGAGCAGTACTTC. Looking up the rest from reference TRBV5-1 and TRBJ2-7 gives the full variable domain: KAGVTQTPRYLIKTRGQQVTLSCSPISGHRSVSWYQQTPGQGLQFLFEYFSETQRNKGNFPGRFSGRQFSNSRSEMNVSTLELGDSALYLCASSLEGREGYEQYFGPGTRLTVT.

The chain has TRBV19 and TRBJ1-6; 7 nucleotides match TRBD1. Looked up from germline, CDR1 is LNHDA and CDR2 is SQIVND (reference sequence). The V and J ends lost 3 bases and 8 bases, in that order; junction bases with no gene match: 4. This CDR3 has 14 residues. The CDR3 here is CASSMSRGDSPLHF. CDR3 nucleotide sequence: TGTGCCAGTAGTATGAGCAGGGGGGATTCACCCCTCCACTTT.

The chain uses TRBV2 and TRBJ1-6; perhaps TRBD1 as D (6 bases). V gave up 8 bases and J gave up 4 bases, with 18 bases separating them. The germline gives CDR1 SNHLY, CDR2 FYNNEI. This CDR3 spans 16 amino acids. The CDR3 reads CASLLSPGQYNSPLHF. As DNA, the CDR3 is TGTGCCAGCCTCTTGAGCCCGGGACAATATAATTCACCCCTCCACTTT.

The chain recombines TRBV18 with TRBJ2-5; D is uncertain. Germline V gives CDR1 KGHSH, CDR2 LQKENI. Trimming left V 1 base short and J 7 bases short, with 10 bases between. The CDR3 is 13 amino acids. DNA for the CDR3: TGTGCCAGCTCACCACTGGAGTATGCGACCCAGTACTTC. Its translation: CASSPLEYATQYF.

The gene calls are TRBV5-1 and TRBJ2-3, with TRBD1 identical over 7 bases. In germline, CDR1 is SGHRS, CDR2 YFSETQ. The CDR3 runs to 15 residues. The V segment lost 5 bases and the J segment 2 bases; nucleotides outside the gene matches: 8. The CDR3 nucleotides are TGCGCCAGCAGTAAAGACAGGGCAGACACAGATACGCAGTATTTT. Translating it yields CASSKDRADTDTQYF.

The CDR3: CASSLDRNNYGYTF. In DNA form, the CDR3 reads TGCGCCAGCAGCTTGGACAGAAATAACTATGGCTACACCTTC. The V gene is TRBV5-1, the J gene TRBJ1-2, with unresolved D. Germline assignment: CDR1 SGHRS and CDR2 YFSETQ. The CDR3 is 14 amino acids. V lost 0 bases to trimming and J lost 1 base, with 7 bases between them.

The gene calls are TRBV19 and TRBJ2-5, with 11 bases matching TRBD2. Unmatched junction bases numbered 14, after V lost 4 bases and J lost 4 bases. Germline assignment: CDR1 LNHDA and CDR2 SQIVND (reference sequence). This CDR3 has 18 residues. In DNA form, the CDR3 reads TGTGCCAGTAGTAACGTGAGGGGTAGCGGGAGGGGAGTAGAGACCCAGTACTTC. The encoded protein is CASSNVRGSGRGVETQYF.

This clone was detected once. CDR3 DNA: TGTGCCAGTAATGCCGGGACTACTAGCACAGATACGCAGTATTTT. Its protein is CASNAGTTSTDTQYF. This sequence joins TRBV19 and TRBJ2-3, with 7 bases fitting TRBD2. Germline values: CDR1 LNHDA, CDR2 SQIVND (reference sequence). This CDR3 region has 15 residues. The V and J ends lost 7 bases and 0 bases, in that order; junction bases with no gene match: 7.

This CDR3 is CASSAGSSPSNEKLFF. The CDR3 nucleotides are TGCGCCAGCAGCGCCGGGTCTTCACCGTCTAATGAAAAACTGTTTTTT. The rearrangement links TRBV5-1 to TRBJ1-4, with unresolved D. The V gene's germline CDR1 is SGHRS and CDR2 YFSETQ. CDR3 length: 16 residues. V was pared by 4 bases and J by 3 bases, with 16 bases between.

The chain recombines TRBV11-2 with TRBJ2-2; 7 bases fit TRBD1. CDR3 length: 16 residues. The trim removed 4 bases at V and 0 bases at J, leaving 5 bases unmatched. Germline CDR1 reads SGHAT; CDR2 reads FQNNGV. The CDR3 DNA sequence: TGTGCCAGCAGCTATGACAGGGTTGCGAACACCGGGGAGCTGTTTTTT. Amino acid sequence: CASSYDRVANTGELFF.

The CDR3 sequence is CSVEKGSGTFSYEQYF. The CDR3 DNA sequence: TGCAGCGTTGAGAAGGGTAGCGGGACGTTCTCCTACGAGCAGTACTTC. V usage is TRBV29-1 and J usage is TRBJ2-7; 8 nucleotides agree with TRBD2. CDR3 length: 16 residues. After removal of 3 bases from V and 0 bases from J, the junction contained 10 bases not matched to a gene. Germline lookup yields CDR1 SQVTM and CDR2 ANQGSEA.